This T cell receptor beta chain emerged from a study of metastatic and nonmetastatic thyroid tumors. Background on the study: Comparative analysis of repertoires was undertaken across blood and tumor or nodule tissue obtained from malignant and benign thyroid patients.

V shed 5 bases, J shed 0 bases, and the junction held 3 bases outside the gene matches. The CDR3 is made up of 14 amino acids. Germline CDR1 MNHNS, CDR2 SASEGT. There are many counts of this clone. What it binds is unknown. There were no patients who had received any treatment before thyroid surgery. In the study's own analysis: A papillary thyroid cancer distant-metastasis classifier was built from CDR3 differences across clinicopathological groups. With MiXCR, TCRdb reprocessed the PCR reads. These V and J calls derive from TCRdb rather than the authors' analysis. Among 24,000 or so clones, over 10% were seen once, and the ten largest hold around 5%. Whole-study results and caveats: Malignant tumors reportedly showed significantly higher TCR beta diversity than benign nodules in both blood and tumor.

This sequence originates from a female donor with papillary thyroid cancer or a benign thyroid nodule (not recorded which). Some clones in this sample may be carry-over from other donors' samples. What was sequenced was blood. This chain uses TRBV6-1 with TRBJ1-2; 7 positions agree with TRBD1. CDR3 in DNA: TGTGCCAGCAGTCCACAGGGGCCTAACTATGGCTACACCTTC. It yields the protein CASSPQGPNYGYTF.